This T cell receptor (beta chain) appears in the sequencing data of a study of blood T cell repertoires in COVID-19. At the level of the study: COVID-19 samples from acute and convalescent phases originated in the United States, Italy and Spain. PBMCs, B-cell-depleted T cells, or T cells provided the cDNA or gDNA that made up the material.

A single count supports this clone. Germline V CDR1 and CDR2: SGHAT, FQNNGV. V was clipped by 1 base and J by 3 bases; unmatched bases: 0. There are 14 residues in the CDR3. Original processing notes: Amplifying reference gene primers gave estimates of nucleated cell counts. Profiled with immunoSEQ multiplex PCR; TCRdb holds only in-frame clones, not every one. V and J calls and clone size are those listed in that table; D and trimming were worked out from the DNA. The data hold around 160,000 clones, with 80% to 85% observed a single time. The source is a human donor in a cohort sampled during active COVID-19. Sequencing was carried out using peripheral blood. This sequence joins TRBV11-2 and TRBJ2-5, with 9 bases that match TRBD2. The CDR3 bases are TGTGCCAGCAGCTTAGCTAGCGGGAAAGAGACCCAGTACTTC. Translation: CASSLASGKETQYF.